This T cell receptor (beta chain) was captured by sequencing in a study of cytomegalovirus exposure and HLA in healthy donors (dated by TCRdb to between 2016 and 2019). A note on the overall study: An earlier analysis of 587 of the donors reported 250 to 300 Gb of sequence data and approximately 110 million unique TCR beta sequences from about 200 million T cells. Every repertoire in the discovery cohort had been generated on one and the same sequencing platform. Of the approximately 400 genotyped donors, around 81% fell in the genetic ancestry cluster associated with self-reported Caucasian donors. A later genetic analysis used genome-wide SNP genotypes for about 55% of the 666 donors, treating that subset as a discovery cohort. The number of donors typed differed by locus, with 629-630 for A, B, C, DRB1 and DQB1, more than 500 for DQA1, approximately 580 for DPA1, and approximately 470 for DPB1. Both class I and class II loci were covered by HLA typing, at four-digit resolution. A later analysis re-analyzed previously published TCR beta repertoires from roughly 690 donors and added high-resolution HLA genotyping to study TCR occurrence patterns. The later analysis used no new phenotypic data to find candidate immune exposures, relying instead on TCR beta sequences and their occurrence across donors. In an earlier analysis of 587 of the donors, high-throughput TCR beta sequencing was used to judge whether each TCR beta V gene segment behaved as functional or pseudogenic. Among around 400 genotyped donors of the cohort, an average of roughly 240,000 unique TCR beta nucleotide sequences were sequenced per donor, about a sixth of them non-productive. Because of strong linkage in the cohort, roughly five DR-DQ haplotypes were treated as single units for association and clustering. Alongside the repertoire data, information on donor age, sex, ethnicity and CMV serostatus was compiled. The T cell repertoires of 666 subjects were profiled by immunosequencing and related to cytomegalovirus serostatus. The aim of the study was to test whether cataloging public T cell receptors could identify signatures of past pathogen exposure. In addition to the first cohort of several hundred subjects, a separate validation cohort of approximately 130 different subjects was used. To predict cytomegalovirus infection status, the study brought together high-throughput TCR immunosequencing, statistical association of individual TCRs with disease status, and machine learning. An early release covering about 600 HLA-typed donors comprised 250 to 350 gigabases of sequencing data and 85 million or so unique TCR sequences. Paper-wide results and their limitations: The only immune exposure information available for the cohort was CMV serostatus. In a later analysis, the rate of TCR association differed among HLA loci, with DRB1 alleles having the most associated TCRs and HLA-C alleles having the fewest. In both the original and validation cohorts, the classifier was reported to diagnose cytomegalovirus status with high specificity and sensitivity. Because counts were too low, some 17 rarely observed V segments, including chromosome 9 orphons, were excluded from the earlier analysis of 587 of the donors. According to a later genetic analysis, donors in an Asian-associated ancestry cluster had fewer N-insertions in productive TCRs than the approximately 610-donor mean. The cohort was sequenced for TCR beta chains only, and without alpha or paired-chain data the features that could be detected were limited. Linkage disequilibrium might explain the correlated functional status among segregating V segments, but an unknown experimental factor could not be ruled out. According to the authors, the approach could potentially be generalized to other disease states and immunological phenotypes. In an earlier analysis of 587 of the donors, most TCR beta V segments were observed in productive rearrangements about 90% or about 30% of the time, broadly matching IMGT annotations. A further reported finding was that TCR beta sequences accurately predicted the HLA-A and HLA-B alleles for most subjects in the first cohort. Most CMV-associated TCR beta chains appeared to be HLA-restricted in a later analysis, and the HLA associations seemed to be driven largely by CMV exposure. An association between a missense DCLRE1C variant and V-gene and J-gene trimming of TCR beta chains was found in a later genetic analysis and replicated in an independent cohort. Because some donors lacked HLA typing at each locus, the association tests relied only on the typed subset. In vitro tests confirmed that three of the cytomegalovirus-associated TCR beta chains recognize cytomegalovirus antigens. According to a later analysis, parvovirus B19, influenza, CMV and Epstein-Barr virus appeared linked to several top co-occurrence clusters. In a later analysis, some 18,000 TCR beta sequences were associated with specific HLA alleles at a false discovery rate of 0.05. When HLA alleles, especially DR and DQ, strongly co-occurred, attributing TCR associations to individual alleles was difficult. A later analysis found that HLA-associated TCR beta chains were more clonally expanded and had lower generation probabilities than equally common non-associated chains. The sequencing pipeline was judged likely to have produced a cluster of highly shared sequence variants as a technical artifact. In the study, approximately 160 TCR beta chains were listed as associated with cytomegalovirus. Some IMGT-functional V segments, including TRBV6-2 and TRBV6-3, could not be told apart with the 87-base-pair reads, so those segments were excluded. Most TCR sequences were observed very rarely across donors, whereas some public TCRs were present in many individuals. Presence/absence analyses assumed roughly uniform sequencing depth across donors, an assumption that may not hold.

V is shortened by 1 base, J by 4 bases, and the region joining them spans 10 bases. The germline V gene (reference sequence) yields LNHNV for CDR1 and YYDKDF for CDR2. The CDR3 spans 14 residues, from the cysteine through the phenylalanine. Solely the CDR3 DNA is kept, with 42 bases framed from the first base. Library preparation used the immunoSEQ multiplex PCR assay. The multiplex PCR relied on a mix of 60 forward primers for TCR Vbeta segments and 13 reverse primers for TCR Jbeta segments. The CDR3 region of rearranged TCR beta genes was amplified from genomic DNA with a multiplex PCR assay. The amplified TCR beta libraries were sequenced on the Illumina HiSeq System as 87-base-pair reads. The original methods were these. A later analysis counted around 72 million unique TCR beta chains across the 690 or so repertoires, and some 11 million of these chains were shared by at least two donors. To remove PCR and sequencing errors, raw reads were error-corrected and collapsed into unique sequences using a nearest-neighbor algorithm that merged closely related sequences. V, D and J gene segments were assigned by aligning CDR3 sequences to IMGT reference sequences. For a sequence to be retained, a match of at least six nucleotides was required to both a V gene segment and a J gene segment. A rearrangement counted as productive if the CDR3 had no stop codons and remained in frame with V and J, and every other rearrangement counted as non-productive. Following IMGT convention, CDR3 was defined as the stretch from the second conserved V-encoded cysteine up to the conserved J-encoded phenylalanine. The earlier analysis of about 610 of the donors excluded any sequence lacking an unambiguous match to a single V gene segment. An earlier analysis of fewer than 750 of the donors called V segments functional above 56.7% productive rearrangements and segregating when the between-donor standard deviation exceeded 5%. A statistical classification framework was built to diagnose cytomegalovirus status from the catalog of TCR beta chain sequences. V and J gene assignment, in a later analysis, came from comparing TCR nucleotide sequences with IMGT/GENE-DB human TR gene sequences. A later analysis assigned CDR3 sequences and most-parsimonious VDJ recombination scenarios with the TCRdist pipeline. In a later analysis, each TCR beta chain was defined by its CDR3 amino acid sequence together with its V-gene family, and reads without a unique V-gene family were excluded. A later analysis removed several hundred highly shared, low-generation-probability nucleotide sequences to deal with suspected cross-contamination and a sequencing artifact. In a later analysis, a clonal expansion index for each public chain was calculated from normalized within-repertoire ranks of inferred template counts. In a later analysis, generation probabilities were computed with a VDJ recombination model fitted to out-of-frame rearrangements, and the resulting probabilities were checked against IGoR. In a later analysis, TCR-TCR, TCR-HLA and TCR-CMV co-occurrence was scored with hypergeometric tests, and a repertoire-size bias correction was applied to TCR pairs. In a later analysis, false discovery rates were estimated by permuting HLA or CMV assignments 20 times. A later analysis grouped co-occurring TCRs with DBSCAN, adding TCRdist sequence similarity when clustering within HLA-allele-positive subsets. Co-occurrence clustering excluded repertoires with fewer than 30,000 or more than 120,000 public chains, plus five with anomalous nucleotide sharing. TCRdb re-hosts the immuneACCESS table, in-frame sequences only. Its copies lack some clones; in the studies checked, an unresolved V gene accounts for under half of them, and the cause for the rest is not known. V and J calls and clone size are given by that table; D and trimming were obtained from the DNA. The sample has 100,000 to 150,000 clones on record, roughly 84% of them singletons. The ten largest clones add up to roughly 1.8% of the sample.

In total, 600 or so healthy bone marrow donors made up the cohort. All cohort members were sampled while nominally healthy, although unrecorded immune exposures were likely present. The donor tested CMV seronegative and was one of the 352 seronegative cohort members. A peripheral blood sample was collected from each donor, and TCR beta sequencing was performed on peripheral blood mononuclear cells. The Qiagen DNeasy Blood Extraction Kit was used to extract genomic DNA from the blood cell samples. Turning to this clone: Its antigen is unknown. The record has no base qualities; no much larger clone is one base away.

The specimen sequenced was PBMCs. The TCR sequence derives from a boy between 10 and 17 years old in good health and CMV-seronegative. This sequence uses TRBV15 and TRBJ1-2; the D gene cannot be named for sure. In nucleotide form, the sequence is TGTGCCACCAGCAGAGTGGCAGCTAGCTATGGCTACACCTTC. This yields the protein CATSRVAASYGYTF.